A selection of T cell receptor beta chains follows, all from one sample in a study of T cell repertoires in cytomegalovirus infection. No antigens are known for them. TCRdb re-derived calls from the reads in MiXCR, one entry per CDR3 protein. The sample holds 830,000 or so distinct CDR3 sequences, about 33% seen once. The specimen was cultured CD8+ T cells from PBMCs, collected from culture after CMV antigen stimulation. The receptors here all came from a human donor in good health (CMV status not recorded). Some clones in this sample may be carry-over from other donors' samples. Each CDR3 is given with its conserved first and last residue. The D gene is left open where the match is weak. Clone size, where shown, is once, few, many, or a class for clones that have expanded.

V gene: TRBV27; CDR3 length: 15; D gene: NA; J gene: TRBJ2-2; clone size: once; CDR3 protein: CASSFLGGGAGELFF; CDR3 DNA: TGTGCCAGCAGTTTTCTAGGGGGTGGGGCCGGGGAGCTGTTTTTT
V gene: TRBV4-1; CDR3 length: 15; D gene: NA; J gene: TRBJ2-5; clone size: NA; CDR3 protein: CASSQDSWGGETRYF; CDR3 DNA: TGCGCCAGCAGCCAAGATTCATGGGGGGGCGAGACCCGGTACTTC
V gene: TRBV7-6; CDR3 length: 16; D gene: NA; J gene: TRBJ2-1; clone size: NA; CDR3 protein: CASSSFPRDSYNEQFF; CDR3 DNA: TGTGCCAGCAGCTCCTTTCCCCGGGACTCCTACAATGAGCAGTTCTTC
V gene: TRBV28; CDR3 length: 16; D gene: NA; J gene: TRBJ2-1; clone size: many; CDR3 protein: CASSLSLAASYNEQFF; CDR3 DNA: TGTGCCAGCAGTTTAAGTTTGGCAGCATCCTACAATGAGCAGTTCTTC
V gene: TRBV3-1; CDR3 length: 19; D gene: NA; J gene: TRBJ2-3; clone size: NA; CDR3 protein: CASSLGSTLLVRDTDTQYF; CDR3 DNA: TGTGCCAGCAGCCTCGGGTCCACCCTACTAGTCCGAGACACAGATACGCAGTATTTT
V gene: TRBV15; CDR3 length: 13; D gene: TRBD1; J gene: TRBJ1-2; clone size: NA; CDR3 protein: CATSSTGQGSDTF; CDR3 DNA: TGTGCCACCAGCAGCACCGGACAGGGTTCCGACACCTTC
V gene: TRBV6-5; CDR3 length: 13; D gene: NA; J gene: TRBJ2-3; clone size: NA; CDR3 protein: CASSHLNTDTQYF; CDR3 DNA: TGTGCCAGCAGTCACTTGAACACAGATACGCAGTATTTT
V gene: TRBV7-9; CDR3 length: 12; D gene: NA; J gene: TRBJ2-1; clone size: many; CDR3 protein: CASSLADGEQFF; CDR3 DNA: TGTGCCAGCAGCTTAGCTGATGGTGAGCAGTTCTTC
V gene: TRBV6-2/TRBV6-3; CDR3 length: 13; D gene: NA; J gene: TRBJ2-5; clone size: few; CDR3 protein: CASTMGGRETQYF; CDR3 DNA: TGTGCCAGCACCATGGGGGGCCGAGAGACCCAGTACTTC
V gene: TRBV7-6; CDR3 length: 15; D gene: TRBD1; J gene: TRBJ1-1; clone size: few; CDR3 protein: CASSKRQGMNTEAFF; CDR3 DNA: TGTGCCAGCAGCAAGCGACAGGGGATGAACACTGAAGCTTTCTTT
V gene: TRBV29-1; CDR3 length: 11; D gene: TRBD1; J gene: TRBJ1-1; clone size: NA; CDR3 protein: CSVVQGSEAFF; CDR3 DNA: TGCAGCGTTGTACAGGGGAGTGAAGCTTTCTTT
V gene: TRBV7-9; CDR3 length: 14; D gene: TRBD1; J gene: TRBJ1-5; clone size: many; CDR3 protein: CASSPTQGAQPQHF; CDR3 DNA: TGTGCCAGCAGCCCCACCCAGGGGGCTCAGCCCCAGCATTTT
V gene: TRBV7-9; CDR3 length: 14; D gene: NA; J gene: TRBJ1-2; clone size: few; CDR3 protein: CASSWQGFRYGYTF; CDR3 DNA: TGTGCCAGCAGCTGGCAGGGTTTTCGGTATGGCTACACCTTC
V gene: TRBV10-3; CDR3 length: 12; D gene: TRBD2; J gene: TRBJ2-1; clone size: NA; CDR3 protein: CAIRPGGNEQFF; CDR3 DNA: TGTGCCATCCGCCCGGGGGGCAATGAGCAGTTCTTC
V gene: TRBV6-6; CDR3 length: 13; D gene: NA; J gene: TRBJ1-2; clone size: NA; CDR3 protein: CASRWDPVYGYTF; CDR3 DNA: TGTGCCAGCCGATGGGATCCGGTCTATGGCTACACCTTC
V gene: TRBV28; CDR3 length: 14; D gene: NA; J gene: TRBJ2-5; clone size: few; CDR3 protein: CAILSGKGQETQYF; CDR3 DNA: TGTGCCATCCTCAGCGGCAAGGGCCAAGAGACCCAGTACTTC
V gene: TRBV20-1; CDR3 length: 14; D gene: NA; J gene: TRBJ1-6; clone size: few; CDR3 protein: CSATTGRRNSPLHF; CDR3 DNA: TGCAGTGCAACTACAGGGAGGCGAAATTCACCCCTCCACTTT
V gene: TRBV9; CDR3 length: 20; D gene: NA; J gene: TRBJ2-6; clone size: NA; CDR3 protein: CASSPQGRQSLGAGANVLTF; CDR3 DNA: TGTGCCAGCAGCCCCCAGGGAAGGCAGTCCCTCGGAGCTGGGGCCAACGTCCTGACTTTC
V gene: TRBV4-1; CDR3 length: 15; D gene: NA; J gene: TRBJ1-2; clone size: NA; CDR3 protein: CANSPGQGINYGYTF; CDR3 DNA: TGCGCCAACAGCCCGGGCCAGGGGATTAACTATGGCTACACCTTC
V gene: TRBV11-2; CDR3 length: 16; D gene: TRBD1; J gene: TRBJ1-6; clone size: once; CDR3 protein: CASSLADRVYNSPLHF; CDR3 DNA: TGTGCCAGCAGCTTAGCGGACAGGGTTTATAATTCACCCCTCCACTTT
V gene: TRBV14; CDR3 length: 16; D gene: TRBD2; J gene: TRBJ2-3; clone size: few; CDR3 protein: CASSQDRGVRTDTQYF; CDR3 DNA: TGTGCCAGCAGCCAAGACCGGGGGGTCCGCACAGATACGCAGTATTTT
V gene: TRBV6-2/TRBV6-3; CDR3 length: 15; D gene: NA; J gene: TRBJ1-2; clone size: few; CDR3 protein: CASSSRGAPSYGYTF; CDR3 DNA: TGTGCCAGCAGCTCGCGGGGGGCGCCGTCCTATGGCTACACCTTC
V gene: TRBV10-3; CDR3 length: 16; D gene: TRBD1; J gene: TRBJ1-6; clone size: NA; CDR3 protein: CAISTPEDRGDSPLHF; CDR3 DNA: TGTGCCATCAGTACCCCGGAGGACAGGGGCGATTCACCCCTCCACTTT
V gene: TRBV10-3; CDR3 length: 16; D gene: TRBD1; J gene: TRBJ1-1; clone size: few; CDR3 protein: CAISETDQGEDTEAFF; CDR3 DNA: TGTGCCATCAGTGAGACGGATCAGGGGGAGGACACTGAAGCTTTCTTT
V gene: TRBV4-1; CDR3 length: 15; D gene: NA; J gene: TRBJ2-3; clone size: NA; CDR3 protein: CASSQGQFSTDTQYF; CDR3 DNA: TGCGCCAGCAGCCAGGGACAATTTAGCACAGATACGCAGTATTTT
V gene: TRBV10-3; CDR3 length: 11; D gene: NA; J gene: TRBJ1-2; clone size: NA; CDR3 protein: CAIRGLIGYTF; CDR3 DNA: TGTGCCATCAGGGGCTTAATTGGCTACACCTTC
V gene: TRBV7-9; CDR3 length: 16; D gene: TRBD1; J gene: TRBJ2-2; clone size: few; CDR3 protein: CASSPPGTGGTGELFF; CDR3 DNA: TGTGCCAGCAGCCCTCCCGGGACAGGGGGCACCGGGGAGCTGTTTTTT
V gene: TRBV6-1; CDR3 length: 14; D gene: NA; J gene: TRBJ2-2; clone size: NA; CDR3 protein: CASSPRQYTGELFF; CDR3 DNA: TGTGCCAGCAGTCCCCGACAGTACACCGGGGAGCTGTTTTTT
V gene: TRBV6-5; CDR3 length: 14; D gene: TRBD2; J gene: TRBJ2-3; clone size: NA; CDR3 protein: CASSWGDYTDTQYF; CDR3 DNA: TGTGCCAGCAGTTGGGGGGACTACACAGATACGCAGTATTTT
V gene: TRBV11-3; CDR3 length: 12; D gene: TRBD2; J gene: TRBJ2-3; clone size: many; CDR3 protein: CASGGDTDTQYF; CDR3 DNA: TGTGCCAGCGGGGGGGACACAGATACGCAGTATTTT